This entry features one T cell receptor beta chain sequence. Its specificity is unknown. The data derive from a study of cytomegalovirus exposure and HLA in healthy donors. Donors likely had unrecorded immune exposures despite being nominally healthy when sampled. V lost 0 bases, J lost 6 bases, and 4 bases stayed unmatched. The CDR3 runs 16 residues. The germline gives CDR1 SGHRS, CDR2 YFSETQ. Vbeta (60) and Jbeta (13) primers were used in the PCR. Generated by immunoSEQ multiplex PCR, the TCRdb table keeps only in-frame clones and is missing some. The sample carries fewer than 350,000 clones, 85% to 90% recorded once. Study-wide points: Several of the most significant clusters appeared, in a later analysis, to be linked to common viral pathogens. It was in a later analysis that TCR association rates were seen to vary by HLA locus, highest for DRB1 and lowest for HLA-C.

Sequences were obtained from PBMCs. This rearrangement joins TRBV5-1 to TRBJ2-5; TRBD2 agrees at 14 bases. This sequence originates from a woman aged 18-30 years in good health and CMV-seronegative. In nucleotides, the CDR3 is TGCGCCAGCAGCTTGGGACTAGCGGGGGGGCCGAAGACCCAGTACTTC. Protein sequence: CASSLGLAGGPKTQYF. Looking up the rest from reference TRBV5-1 and TRBJ2-5 gives the full variable domain: KAGVTQTPRYLIKTRGQQVTLSCSPISGHRSVSWYQQTPGQGLQFLFEYFSETQRNKGNFPGRFSGRQFSNSRSEMNVSTLELGDSALYLCASSLGLAGGPKTQYFGPGTRLLVL.